Shown below are 23 T cell receptor beta chains from a single sample sequenced in a study of blood T cell repertoires in COVID-19. Method: immunoSEQ multiplex PCR; TCRdb's copy keeps in-frame clones and lacks some. The table shows 250,000 or so clones, with over 65% occurring only once. The material sequenced was peripheral blood. Receptors originate from a woman aged 80 or over with acute or convalescent COVID-19.

The J gene is TRBJ2-7, the V gene TRBV11-2; a possible D gene is TRBD1 (5 bases). V lost 2 bases to trimming and J lost 5 bases, with 13 bases between them. The CDR3 is 14 amino acids. CDR1 and CDR2 from the germline V gene are SGHAT and FQNNGV. The CDR3 nucleotides read TGTGCCAGCAGCTTATCCAGGGCTCGCGACGAGCAGTACTTC. This encodes CASSLSRARDEQYF.

This chain uses TRBV6-2 or TRBV6-3 with TRBJ2-7, with 10 positions matching TRBD1. J gave up 3 bases and V 6 bases, and 20 bases lay outside the gene matches. CDR1 MNHEY and CDR2 SVGEGT come from the germline V gene. CDR3 length: 19 residues. The CDR3 sequence: CASSLVGTGASTPSYEQYF. As DNA, the CDR3 is TGTGCCAGCAGCCTCGTTGGGACAGGGGCCTCTACCCCCAGCTACGAGCAGTACTTC.

V is TRBV7-8 and J is TRBJ2-7, with TRBD2 matching over 8 bases. CDR3 size: 14 residues. CDR1 SGHVS and CDR2 FQNEAQ come from the germline V gene. V lost 6 bases, J lost 3 bases, and 7 bases stayed unmatched. CDR3 amino acids: CASSSGGVSYEQYF. Here the CDR3 DNA reads TGTGCCAGCAGTTCGGGAGGGGTTAGCTACGAGCAGTACTTC. Full variable domain (outside the CDR3, taken from reference TRBV7-8 and TRBJ2-7): GAGVSQSPRYKVAKRGQDVALRCDPISGHVSLFWYQQALGQGPEFLTYFQNEAQLDKSGLPSDRFFAERPEGSVSTLKIQRTQQEDSAVYLCASSSGGVSYEQYFGPGTRLTVT.

The V gene is TRBV7-8, the J gene TRBJ1-2; the match to TRBD1 covers 9 bases. This CDR3 spans 15 amino acids. V was pared by 5 bases and J by 7 bases, with 11 bases of the junction left unmatched. Germline values: CDR1 SGHVS, CDR2 FQNEAQ. The DNA of the CDR3 is TGTGCCAGCAGCCTATCGACAGGGGGAACGGTTGGCTACACCTTC. The encoded protein is CASSLSTGGTVGYTF.

CDR3 coding DNA: TGTGCCAGCTCACCTAAGACAGGGGGCGCACCAAAGGATACGCAGTATTTT. This encodes CASSPKTGGAPKDTQYF. The rearrangement uses TRBV18 and TRBJ2-3, with 10 nucleotides matching TRBD1. The CDR3 runs to 17 residues. V shed 3 bases, J shed 6 bases, and the junction held 12 bases outside the gene matches. Germline V CDR1 and CDR2: KGHSH, LQKENI. The full variable domain, its missing parts supplied by reference TRBV18 and TRBJ2-3, is NAGVMQNPRHLVRRRGQEARLRCSPMKGHSHVYWYRQLPEEGLKFMVYLQKENIIDESGMPKERFSAEFPKEGPSILRIQQVVRGDSAAYFCASSPKTGGAPKDTQYFGPGTRLTVL.

The CDR3 sequence: CASSVGYGDWMNTEAFF. DNA for the CDR3: TGTGCCAGCAGCGTAGGTTACGGGGATTGGATGAACACTGAAGCTTTCTTT. The V and J genes are TRBV9 and TRBJ1-1; D not resolved. The CDR3 spans 17 residues. Trimming took 0 bases from V and 0 from J, leaving 15 bases between them. Germline lookup yields CDR1 SGDLS and CDR2 YYNGEE.

This CDR3 is CAWSGDRVNLIGNQPQHF. CDR3 coding DNA: TGTGCCTGGAGTGGGGACAGGGTGAATCTGATCGGCAATCAGCCCCAGCATTTT. This chain uses TRBV30 with TRBJ1-5; 9 bases are shared with TRBD1. This CDR3 is built from 18 residues. From germline, CDR1 is GTSNPN and CDR2 SVGIG (reference sequence). V trimming: 1 base; J trimming: 2 bases; junction bases outside the gene matches: 12.

The rearrangement uses TRBV7-8 and TRBJ1-5; D possibly corresponds to TRBD1 (6 bases). Germline loops: CDR1 SGHVS, CDR2 FQNEAQ. The CDR3 loop spans 15 amino acids. Trimming removed 2 bases at V and 0 bases at J, with 8 bases between. DNA for the CDR3: TGTGCCAGCAGCTTACAACAGGGTAGCAATCAGCCCCAGCATTTT. This gives the protein CASSLQQGSNQPQHF.

The genes are TRBV5-5 and TRBJ2-3, with D hard to call. CDR1 SGHKS and CDR2 YYEKEE come from the germline V gene (reference sequence). V dropped 4 bases and J dropped 3 bases, with 6 bases sitting between them. This CDR3 has 12 amino acids. The CDR3 DNA sequence: TGTGCCAGCAGCCCGCGGACAGATACGCAGTATTTT. This sequence encodes CASSPRTDTQYF.

The V call is TRBV5-6, the J call TRBJ1-2, with TRBD1 matching 10 bases. Trimming at V came to 4 bases and at J to 7 bases, leaving 7 bases not matched to a gene. There are 14 residues in the CDR3. The germline V gene encodes CDR1 SGHDT and CDR2 YYEEEE. The CDR3 loop reads CASSKDRGLGGYTF. As DNA, the CDR3 is TGTGCCAGCAGCAAAGACAGGGGGCTGGGTGGCTACACCTTC. Together with reference TRBV5-6 and TRBJ1-2, the CDR3 gives the full variable domain: DAGVTQSPTHLIKTRGQQVTLRCSPKSGHDTVSWYQQALGQGPQFIFQYYEEEERQRGNFPDRFSGHQFPNYSSELNVNALLLGDSALYLCASSKDRGLGGYTFGSGTRLTVV.

This clone has a count of ten or more. This sequence joins TRBV19 and TRBJ2-7, with 11 bases that match TRBD1. CDR1 LNHDA and CDR2 SQIVND come from the germline V gene (reference sequence). The CDR3 contains 15 residues. V was pared by 6 bases and J by 3 bases, with 7 bases of the junction left unmatched. CDR3 sequence (DNA): TGTGCCAGTAGGGGCGGGACAGGGGGTTTCTACGAGCAGTACTTC. The encoded protein is CASRGGTGGFYEQYF.

The chain couples TRBV5-4 to TRBJ1-1; 7 nucleotides match TRBD1. This CDR3 spans 14 amino acids. Germline-derived CDR1 and CDR2 are SGHNT and YYREEE (reference sequence). Trimming at V came to 4 bases and at J to 7 bases, leaving 10 bases not matched to a gene. CDR3 in amino acids: CASSSDRALGEAFF. As DNA, the CDR3 is TGTGCCAGCAGCAGTGACAGGGCCCTTGGTGAAGCTTTCTTT.

The J gene is TRBJ1-1, the V gene TRBV15; D not resolved. The CDR3 consists of 15 residues. Germline V gives CDR1 LNHNV, CDR2 YYDKDF (reference sequence). Trimming removed 3 bases at V and 4 bases at J, with 15 bases between. As DNA, the CDR3 is TGTGCCACCAGCAGCAACGCATTTGGAGGCACTGAAGCTTTCTTT. The encoded protein is CATSSNAFGGTEAFF.

The chain uses TRBV5-1 and TRBJ2-5; maybe TRBD2 (6 bases). In germline, CDR1 is SGHRS, CDR2 YFSETQ. V was pared by 1 base and J by 0 bases, with 10 bases between. There are 15 residues in the CDR3. CDR3 in DNA: TGCGCCAGCAGCTTGCGGGGGACTTACCAAGAGACCCAGTACTTC. Encoded protein: CASSLRGTYQETQYF.

This clone was observed many times. CDR3 sequence: CASSRTLFYEQYF. The DNA of the CDR3 is TGTGCCAGCAGTCGGACTCTTTTCTACGAGCAGTACTTC. The V and J genes are TRBV2 and TRBJ2-7, with a weak D call TRBD2 (5 bases). CDR1 SNHLY and CDR2 FYNNEI come from the germline V gene. Deletions cut 5 bases from V and 3 bases from J, with 11 bases between. The length of the CDR3 is 13 residues. Variable domain in full (rest from reference TRBV2 and TRBJ2-7): EPEVTQTPSHQVTQMGQEVILRCVPISNHLYFYWYRQILGQKVEFLVSFYNNEISEKSEIFDDQFSVERPDGSNFTLKIRSTKLEDSAMYFCASSRTLFYEQYFGPGTRLTVT.

The chain couples TRBV6-2 or TRBV6-3 to TRBJ1-2, with no clear D. V was cut by 2 bases and J by 0 bases, with 16 bases left in between. The CDR3 extends over 17 amino acids. Per germline, CDR1 MNHEY and CDR2 SVGEGT. DNA for the CDR3: TGTGCCAGCAGTTACGTCGGGGTTCCACCTACTAACTATGGCTACACCTTC. Translation: CASSYVGVPPTNYGYTF.

V usage is TRBV4-2 and J usage is TRBJ1-2; 12 positions agree with TRBD1. The germline CDR1 and CDR2 sequences are LGHNA and YNFKEQ. V was pared by 1 base and J by 8 bases, with 5 bases of the junction left unmatched. This CDR3 has 15 amino acids. CDR3 coding DNA: TGTGCCAGCAGCCAAGGGGGACAGGGGGCAGAAGGCTACACCTTC. Translation gives CASSQGGQGAEGYTF.

This clone was seen repeatedly, ten times or more. J is TRBJ1-6 and V is TRBV11-2; tentative D call: TRBD1 (6 bases). Between the trimmed V and J ends, which lost 0 bases and 4 bases, there was a span of 7 bases. The germline gives CDR1 SGHAT, CDR2 FQNNGV. This CDR3 is 15 amino acids long. The CDR3 sequence is CASSLDGTYNSPLHF. CDR3 DNA: TGTGCCAGCAGCTTAGATGGGACATATAATTCACCCCTCCACTTT.

V and J are TRBV30 and TRBJ1-6, with 9 bases lining up with TRBD1. V lost 3 bases, J lost 10 bases, and 10 bases stayed unmatched. Looked up from germline, CDR1 is GTSNPN and CDR2 is SVGIG (reference sequence). CDR3 size: 15 residues. The CDR3 region is CAWRLRDRVSSPLHF. The CDR3 coding sequence is TGTGCCTGGAGACTCCGGGACAGGGTATCCTCACCCCTCCACTTT. Combining the CDR3 with reference TRBV30 and TRBJ1-6 gives the whole variable domain SQTIHQWPATLVQPVGSPLSLECTVEGTSNPNLYWYRQAAGRGLQLLFYSVGIGQISSEVPQNLSASRPQDRQFILSSKKLLLSDSGFYLCAWRLRDRVSSPLHFGNGTRLTVT.

This clone appeared a single time. CDR3 in DNA: TGTGCCAGCAGTTTAGCGACAGGGGGGGGCTACACCTTC. This sequence encodes CASSLATGGGYTF. V and J are TRBV12-3 or TRBV12-4 and TRBJ1-2; 9 positions agree with TRBD1. V dropped 0 bases and J dropped 8; count of bases not matched to a gene: 1. The CDR3 covers 13 residues.

The table lists this clone with a few counts. The chain recombines TRBV6-5 with TRBJ1-1; D is possibly TRBD1 (6 bases). The CDR3 is made up of 12 amino acids. Germline V gene lookup returns CDR1 MNHEY and CDR2 SVGAGI. The germline V and J ends were trimmed by 8 bases and 7 bases, with 14 bases remaining between them. CDR3 sequence reads: CASHTGQIEAFF. The CDR3 DNA follows: TGTGCCAGCCACACTGGACAGATTGAAGCTTTCTTT.

This clone was seen more than once but under ten times. The chain joins TRBV6-2 or TRBV6-3 to TRBJ2-4, with a tentative D call TRBD1 (5 bases). The V gene lost 2 bases and the J gene lost 7 bases, with 15 bases spanning the gap. The germline V gene encodes CDR1 MNHEY and CDR2 SVGEGT. The CDR3 totals 15 residues. CDR3 region: CASSYPHGHGNIQYF. CDR3 nucleotide sequence: TGTGCCAGCAGTTACCCCCATGGACACGGGAACATTCAGTACTTC.

The V call is TRBV19, the J call TRBJ2-7; 12 bases match TRBD1. Trimming cost V 5 bases and J 6 bases; bases outside gene matches: 11. CDR1 and CDR2 (germline): LNHDA, SQIVND (reference sequence). The CDR3 sequence is 16 residues long. CDR3 residues: CASSSTRDRGRLEQYF. The CDR3 nucleotides are TGTGCCAGTAGTTCCACCCGGGACAGGGGGCGACTCGAGCAGTACTTC.